This T cell receptor (beta chain) was identified in a study of cytomegalovirus exposure and HLA in healthy donors. Study as a whole: Both the 120 or so validation repertoires and the roughly 700 first-cohort repertoires used the same platform, as reported by a later analysis.

Trimming stripped 0 bases from V and 1 base from J, with 9 bases between. The CDR3 consists of 16 residues. Germline CDR1 and CDR2: ENHRY and SYGVKD. Overall study findings and caveats: TCR sequences were mostly rare, though some public TCRs occurred in many donors. Researchers reported that a few CMV-associated chains were confirmed in vitro as CMV antigen-specific. Published work reported that the classifier diagnosed cytomegalovirus status with high specificity and sensitivity.

Comments on this clone: What it recognizes is unknown.

Repertoires were generated with immunoSEQ multiplex PCR, while TCRdb's copy carries only in-frame clones and drops some. The sample yields over 90,000 clones, roughly 95% seen once. The V gene is TRBV10-3, the J gene TRBJ2-2, with D uncertain. The sequencing sample was made of PBMCs. This receptor was taken from a woman under 30 in good health and CMV-seronegative. The CDR3 reads CAISESAGLNTGELFF. The CDR3 DNA reads as TGTGCCATCAGTGAGTCTGCCGGGTTGAACACCGGGGAGCTGTTTTTT.